This T cell receptor (beta chain) was recorded in a study of blood T cell repertoires in COVID-19. The germline V gene encodes CDR1 SGHTS and CDR2 YDEGEE. The CDR3 spans 14 residues. V was pared by 2 bases and J by 4 bases, with 3 bases of the junction left unmatched. The table came from immunoSEQ multiplex PCR; TCRdb's copy has only in-frame clones and leaves some out. The sample carries about 35,000 clones, roughly four fifths recorded once. The specimen was peripheral blood. The receptor was isolated from a man aged 50-60 years with acute or convalescent COVID-19. J is TRBJ2-1 and V is TRBV5-8; TRBD1 aligns across 7 bases. In DNA, the CDR3 is TGTGCCAGCAGCTTCGGACAGGAATACAATGAGCAGTTCTTC. Protein sequence: CASSFGQEYNEQFF.